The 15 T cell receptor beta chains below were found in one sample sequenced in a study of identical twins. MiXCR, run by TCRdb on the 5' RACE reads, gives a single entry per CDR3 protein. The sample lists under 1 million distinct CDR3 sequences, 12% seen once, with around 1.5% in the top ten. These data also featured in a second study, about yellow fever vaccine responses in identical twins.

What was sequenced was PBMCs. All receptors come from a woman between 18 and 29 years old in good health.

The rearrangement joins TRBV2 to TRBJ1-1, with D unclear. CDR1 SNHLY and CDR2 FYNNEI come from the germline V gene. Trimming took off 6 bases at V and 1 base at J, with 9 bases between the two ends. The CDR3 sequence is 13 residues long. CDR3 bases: TGTGCCAGCAGAGTCGGAAAGAACACTGAAGCTTTCTTT. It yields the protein CASRVGKNTEAFF.

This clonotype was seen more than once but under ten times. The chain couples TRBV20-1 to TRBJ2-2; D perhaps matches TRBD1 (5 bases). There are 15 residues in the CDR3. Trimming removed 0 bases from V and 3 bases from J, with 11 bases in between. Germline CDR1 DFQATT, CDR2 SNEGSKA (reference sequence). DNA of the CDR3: TGCAGTGCTAGAGATCCCGCCAGGGACACCGGGGAGCTGTTTTTT. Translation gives CSARDPARDTGELFF.

CDR3 DNA sequence: TGTGCCAGCAGACTAGCGGGAGGGAGTGAGCAGTTCTTC. Translated: CASRLAGGSEQFF. The gene calls are TRBV14 and TRBJ2-1; 13 bases agree with TRBD2. V trimming: 6 bases; J trimming: 9 bases; junction bases outside the gene matches: 2. Germline-derived CDR1 and CDR2 are SGHDN and FVKESK. CDR3 size: 13 residues.

CDR3 sequence reads: CASSISGREAFF. Here the CDR3 DNA reads TGTGCCAGCAGTATTTCGGGAAGAGAAGCTTTCTTT. This rearrangement joins TRBV6-1 to TRBJ1-1, with unresolved D. The germline V gene has CDR1 MNHNS and CDR2 SASEGT. There are 12 residues in the CDR3. V lost 5 bases, J lost 8 bases, and 12 bases lay in between.

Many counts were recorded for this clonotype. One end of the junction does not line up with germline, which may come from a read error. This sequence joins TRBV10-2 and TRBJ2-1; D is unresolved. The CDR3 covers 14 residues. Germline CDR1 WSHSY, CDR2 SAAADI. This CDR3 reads CASSESQPWNEQLF. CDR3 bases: TGCGCCAGCAGTGAGTCCCAGCCGTGGAATGAGCAGCTCTTC.

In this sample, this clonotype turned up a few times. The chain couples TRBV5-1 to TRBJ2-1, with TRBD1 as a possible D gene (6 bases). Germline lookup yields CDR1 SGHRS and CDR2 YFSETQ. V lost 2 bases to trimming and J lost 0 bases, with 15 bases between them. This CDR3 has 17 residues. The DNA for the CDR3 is TGCGCCAGCAGCTTTCTGGATCGGGACAACTCCTACAATGAGCAGTTCTTC. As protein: CASSFLDRDNSYNEQFF.

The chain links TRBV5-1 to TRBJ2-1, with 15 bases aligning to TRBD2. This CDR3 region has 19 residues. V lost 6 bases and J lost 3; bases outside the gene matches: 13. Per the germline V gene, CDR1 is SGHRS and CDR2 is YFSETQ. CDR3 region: CASIRGGTSGRTVYNEQFF. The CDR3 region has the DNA TGCGCCAGCATCCGAGGGGGGACTAGCGGGAGGACTGTCTACAATGAGCAGTTCTTC.

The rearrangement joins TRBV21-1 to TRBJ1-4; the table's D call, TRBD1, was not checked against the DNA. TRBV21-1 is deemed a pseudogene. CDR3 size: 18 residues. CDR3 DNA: TGTGCCAGCAGCCCCGGGACAGGGGGCATGACAACTAATGAAAAACTGTTTTTT. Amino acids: CASSPGTGGMTTNEKLFF.

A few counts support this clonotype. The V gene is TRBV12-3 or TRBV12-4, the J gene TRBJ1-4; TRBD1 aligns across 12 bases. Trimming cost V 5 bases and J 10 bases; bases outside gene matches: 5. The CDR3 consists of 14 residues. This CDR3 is CASSRGQGAGKLFF. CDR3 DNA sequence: TGTGCCAGCAGTCGGGGACAGGGGGCCGGAAAACTGTTTTTT.

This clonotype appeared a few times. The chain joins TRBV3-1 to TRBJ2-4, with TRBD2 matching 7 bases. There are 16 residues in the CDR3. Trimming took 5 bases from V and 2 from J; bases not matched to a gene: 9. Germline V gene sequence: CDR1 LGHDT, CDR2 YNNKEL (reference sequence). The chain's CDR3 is CASSNVPSGTKNIQYF. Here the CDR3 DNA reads TGTGCCAGCAGCAACGTTCCCAGCGGGACCAAAAACATTCAGTACTTC.

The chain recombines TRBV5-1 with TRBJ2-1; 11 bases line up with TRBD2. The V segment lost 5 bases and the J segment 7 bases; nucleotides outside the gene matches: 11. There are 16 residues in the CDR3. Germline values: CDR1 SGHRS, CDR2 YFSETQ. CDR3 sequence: CASRFTSGGPINEQFF. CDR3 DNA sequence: TGCGCCAGCAGATTCACTAGCGGGGGTCCCATTAATGAGCAGTTCTTC.

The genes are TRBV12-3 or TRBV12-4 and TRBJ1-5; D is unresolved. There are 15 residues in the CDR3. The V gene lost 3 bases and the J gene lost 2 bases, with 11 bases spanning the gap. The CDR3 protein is CASSFRAPGNQPQHF. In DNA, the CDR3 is TGTGCCAGCAGTTTCCGGGCTCCCGGCAATCAGCCCCAGCATTTT.

CDR3 bases: TGTGCCAGCAGCCCGACAAGCTACAACACAGATACGCAGTATTTT. It codes for CASSPTSYNTDTQYF. The genes are TRBV7-3 and TRBJ2-3; D unclear. V dropped 5 bases and J dropped 2 bases, with 14 bases sitting between them. The CDR3 runs 15 residues. In germline, CDR1 is SGHTA, CDR2 FQGTGA.

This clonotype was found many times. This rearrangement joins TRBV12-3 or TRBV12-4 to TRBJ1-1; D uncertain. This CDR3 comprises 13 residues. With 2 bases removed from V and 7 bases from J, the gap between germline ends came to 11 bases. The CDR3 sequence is CASSLRGGDEAFF. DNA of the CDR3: TGTGCCAGCAGTTTAAGAGGTGGGGATGAAGCTTTCTTT.

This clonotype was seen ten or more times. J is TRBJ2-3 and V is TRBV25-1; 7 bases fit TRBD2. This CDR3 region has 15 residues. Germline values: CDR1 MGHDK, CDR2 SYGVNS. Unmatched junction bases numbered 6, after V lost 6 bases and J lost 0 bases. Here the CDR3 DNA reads TGTGCCAGCAGATCAAGCGGGATTAGCACAGATACGCAGTATTTT. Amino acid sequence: CASRSSGISTDTQYF.